This is a list of T cell receptor beta chains from one sample in a study of shared clonotypes between healthy human individuals. Libraries were prepared by immunoSEQ multiplex PCR; TCRdb keeps only in-frame clonotypes and omits some of them. Among 2.5 million or so clones listed, around nine tenths were seen once. Material: naive CD4+ T cells sorted from blood. These receptors all come from a man aged 18 to 29 in good health. CDR3s include the opening cysteine and the closing phenylalanine or tryptophan. The D gene is left open where the match is weak. A row's size may be missing; if present it is once, few, many or a size class.

>-|-|TRBJ1-5|TRBV2
TGTGCCAGCAACTCGATGGGCATCGGCAATCAGCCCCAGCATTTT
CASNSMGIGNQPQHF
>-|-|TRBJ1-1|TRBV6-1
TGTGCCAGCAGTGTAGACCAGGCGAACACTGAAGCTTTCTTT
CASSVDQANTEAFF
>TRBD1|-|TRBJ2-3|TRBV27
TGTGCCAGCAGAGGGCAGGGGGCGCGTAGTACGCAGTATTTT
CASRGQGARSTQYF
>TRBD2|-|TRBJ2-5|TRBV18
TGTGCCAGCTCACCCGGGACTAGCGGGACCGGGGAAGAGACCCAGTACTTC
CASSPGTSGTGEETQYF
>-|-|TRBJ2-1|TRBV7-2
TGTGCCAGCAGCCTAGTAGGGGGGTACAATGAGCAGTTCTTC
CASSLVGGYNEQFF
>TRBD2|-|TRBJ2-3|TRBV4-1
TGCGCCAGCAGCCAAGACCTATCCTCTAGCGGGGGGGCTGATACGCAGTATTTT
CASSQDLSSSGGADTQYF
>-|-|TRBJ1-1|TRBV19
TGTGCCAGTAGTCCAGGACAGATGATGAACACTGAAGCTTTCTTT
CASSPGQMMNTEAFF
>-|-|TRBJ2-3|TRBV9
TGTGCCAGCACCAAAATCCCGACAGAAGGTAGCACAGATACGCAGTATTTT
CASTKIPTEGSTDTQYF
>-|few|TRBJ1-1|TRBV29-1
TGCAGCGTTGTACGGAACACTGAAGCTTTCTTT
CSVVRNTEAFF
>-|once|TRBJ1-6|TRBV28
TGTGCCAGCAGCAATACCTTTTCCTATAATTCACCCCTCCACTTT
CASSNTFSYNSPLHF
>-|-|TRBJ1-5|TRBV6-5
TGTGCCAGCAGTTCTGGACGGCGGAGTCAGCCCCAGCATTTT
CASSSGRRSQPQHF
>-|-|TRBJ2-7|TRBV9
TGTGCCAGCAGCCCCGTAGCGCATAGCTCCTACGAGCAGTACTTC
CASSPVAHSSYEQYF
>-|-|TRBJ1-2|TRBV19
TGTGCCAGTGGGTCAGGGTTCTATGGCTACACCTTC
CASGSGFYGYTF
>-|-|TRBJ2-7|TRBV27
TGTGCCAGCAGTCCGGACATCTCCTACGAGCAGTACTTC
CASSPDISYEQYF
>-|once|TRBJ1-5|TRBV7-8
TGTGCCAGCAGCTTAGGCTCCCAAGGGCAGCCCCAGCATTTT
CASSLGSQGQPQHF
>-|-|TRBJ2-1|TRBV30
TGTGCCTGGAGTGGGATGGATGAGCAGTTCTTC
CAWSGMDEQFF
>-|-|TRBJ1-1|TRBV7-6
TGTGCCAGCAGCTTAGAAACCGGACAGCCTGAAGCTTTCTTT
CASSLETGQPEAFF
>-|-|TRBJ2-3|TRBV5-4
TGTGCCAGCAGACTGACGGGGGCAGATACGCAGTATTTT
CASRLTGADTQYF
>-|-|TRBJ1-5|TRBV6-1
TGTGCCAGCACTATGGACACCGAAAGCAATCAGCCCCAGCATTTT
CASTMDTESNQPQHF
>-|-|TRBJ1-5|TRBV18
TGTGCCAGCTCAATTCTGGCGGACAATAATCAGCCCCAGCATTTT
CASSILADNNQPQHF
>TRBD1|-|TRBJ1-1|TRBV10-3
TGTGCCATCAGTAGCGCCGGGACAGGGAAGAACACTGAAGCTTTCTTT
CAISSAGTGKNTEAFF
>-|-|TRBJ2-1|TRBV30
TGTGCCTGGAGTGTGAGCCACAATGAGCAGTTCTTC
CAWSVSHNEQFF
>-|-|TRBJ2-3|TRBV30
TGTGCCTGGACTAGGAGTAACACAGATACGCAGTATTTT
CAWTRSNTDTQYF
>-|-|TRBJ1-6|TRBV27
TGTGCCAGCAGGACCCCTACCGGGGGCTCGTATAATTCACCCCTCCACTTT
CASRTPTGGSYNSPLHF
>TRBD2|-|TRBJ2-1|TRBV4-3
TGCGCCAGCAGCCAAGAGGGGGGGAAGGGGAATGAGCAGTTCTTC
CASSQEGGKGNEQFF
>-|-|TRBJ1-2|TRBV6-6
TGTGCCAGCAGTTACTCGACCGGGGAGGTCCCTGGCTACACCTTC
CASSYSTGEVPGYTF
>-|once|TRBJ1-2|TRBV5-1
TGCGCCAGCAGCTCTAACCAGGCTAACTATGGCTACACCTTC
CASSSNQANYGYTF
>TRBD1|-|TRBJ2-7|TRBV6-5
TGTGCCAGCTTCCAGGGGGCCGGCGAGCAGTACTTC
CASFQGAGEQYF
>-|-|TRBJ1-5|TRBV7-2
TGTGCCAGCAGCTTAGACCGCAATCAGCCCCAGCATTTT
CASSLDRNQPQHF
>TRBD1|-|TRBJ2-7|TRBV5-1
TGCGCCAGCAGCCCAAGACAGGGTTCCTCCTACGAGCAGTACTTC
CASSPRQGSSYEQYF
>TRBD2|-|TRBJ2-7|TRBV11-2
TGTGCCAGCAGCCCCGGACTAGCCGGGGTAAGCGAGCAGTACTTC
CASSPGLAGVSEQYF
>TRBD2|-|TRBJ2-1|TRBV18
TGTGCCAGCTCACCTGCGACAGCGGGAGGGCCCGGCTCCTACAATGAGCAGTTCTTC
CASSPATAGGPGSYNEQFF
>-|-|TRBJ1-6|TRBV6-5
TGTGCCAGCAGTTACACGCAGGGTGGTTCACCCCTCCACTTT
CASSYTQGGSPLHF
>-|-|TRBJ2-7|TRBV7-9
TGTGCCAGCAGCATTAGCGGTAGCTCCTACGAGCAGTACTTC
CASSISGSSYEQYF
>TRBD2|-|TRBJ2-3|TRBV30
TGTGCCTGGAGTGCGACTAGCGGGACGGGGGATACGCAGTATTTT
CAWSATSGTGDTQYF
>-|-|TRBJ1-1|TRBV27
TGTGCCAGCAGTCCCACGGGGGGGCAAGCTTTCTTT
CASSPTGGQAFF
>-|-|TRBJ1-2|TRBV5-6
TGTGCCAGCAGCTTGAAGGGGACTGGCTACACCTTC
CASSLKGTGYTF
>TRBD2|-|TRBJ2-7|TRBV10-3
TGTGCCATCAGTGATGAGCGGGGGGGCGGTTACGAGCAGTACTTC
CAISDERGGGYEQYF
>TRBD1|-|TRBJ1-2|TRBV4-3
TGCGCCAGCAGCCAAGTACAGGGGGTGGCTGGCTACACCTTC
CASSQVQGVAGYTF
>TRBD1|-|TRBJ1-2|TRBV30
TGTGCCTGGAGTCGACAGGGCTGGTCTGGCTACACCTTC
CAWSRQGWSGYTF
>-|-|TRBJ1-6|TRBV6-1
TGTGCCAGCAGCCCCCAGGGCCCTTATAATTCACCCCTCCACTTT
CASSPQGPYNSPLHF